The text below deals with one TCR beta chain. Assay: immunoSEQ multiplex PCR; the TCRdb copy retains only in-frame clones and omits some. This table holds about 120,000 clones, roughly 91% found once. The data are from a study of control samples from healthy donors and cancer patients. The CDR3 contains 13 residues. Germline CDR1 SNHLY, CDR2 FYNNEI. V lost 5 bases and J lost 4, with 11 bases in between. The material sequenced was blood. The chain recombines TRBV2 with TRBJ1-2; no definite D call. The clonotype originates from a woman in her seventies in good health. The CDR3 region is CASSYDGSYGYTF. DNA of the CDR3: TGTGCCAGCAGTTATGACGGTAGCTATGGCTACACCTTC.